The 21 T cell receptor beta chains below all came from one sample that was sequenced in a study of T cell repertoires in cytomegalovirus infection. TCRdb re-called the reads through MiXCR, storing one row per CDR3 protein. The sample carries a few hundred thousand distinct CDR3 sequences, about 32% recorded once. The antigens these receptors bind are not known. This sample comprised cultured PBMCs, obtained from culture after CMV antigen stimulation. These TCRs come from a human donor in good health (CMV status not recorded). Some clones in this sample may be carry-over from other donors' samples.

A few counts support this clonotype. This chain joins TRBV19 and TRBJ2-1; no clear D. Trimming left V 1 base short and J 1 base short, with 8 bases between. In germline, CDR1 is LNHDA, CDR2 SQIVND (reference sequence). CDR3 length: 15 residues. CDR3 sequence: CASSIVGVSYNEQFF. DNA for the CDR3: TGTGCCAGTAGTATAGTAGGAGTATCCTACAATGAGCAGTTCTTC. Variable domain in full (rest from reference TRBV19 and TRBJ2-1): DGGITQSPKYLFRKEGQNVTLSCEQNLNHDAMYWYRQDPGQGLRLIYYSQIVNDFQKGDIAEGYSVSREKKESFPLTVTSAQKNPTAFYLCASSIVGVSYNEQFFGPGTRLTVL.

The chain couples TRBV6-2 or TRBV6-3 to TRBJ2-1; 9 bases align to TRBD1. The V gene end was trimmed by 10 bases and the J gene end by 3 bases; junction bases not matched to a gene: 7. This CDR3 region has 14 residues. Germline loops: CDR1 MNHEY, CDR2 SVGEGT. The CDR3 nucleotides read TGTGCCACCAGGGACAGGGAATACTACAATGAGCAGTTCTTC. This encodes CATRDREYYNEQFF.

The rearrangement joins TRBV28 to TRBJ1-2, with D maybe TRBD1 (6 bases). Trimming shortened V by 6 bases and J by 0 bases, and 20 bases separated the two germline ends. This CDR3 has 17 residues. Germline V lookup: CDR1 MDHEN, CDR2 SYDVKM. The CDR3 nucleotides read TGTGCCAGCAGGGGGGCAGGGGATGGCTTAACTAACTATGGCTACACCTTC. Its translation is CASRGAGDGLTNYGYTF.

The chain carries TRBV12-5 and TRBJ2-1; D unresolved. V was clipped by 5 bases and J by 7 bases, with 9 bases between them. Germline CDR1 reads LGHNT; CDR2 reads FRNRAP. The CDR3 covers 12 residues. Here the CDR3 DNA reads TGTGCTAGTGGTGGGTGGCTAAATGAGCAGTTCTTC. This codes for CASGGWLNEQFF.

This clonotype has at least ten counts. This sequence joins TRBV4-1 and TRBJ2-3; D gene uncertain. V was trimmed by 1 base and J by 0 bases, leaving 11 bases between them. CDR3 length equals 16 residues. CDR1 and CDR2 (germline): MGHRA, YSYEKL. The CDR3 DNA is TGCGCCAGCAGCCAAGCCAATCTTGTAAGCACAGATACGCAGTATTTT. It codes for CASSQANLVSTDTQYF.

For the CDR3, the DNA is TGTGCCAGCAGCCGGGACTTTAGCTCCTACAATGAGCAGTTCTTC. Protein product: CASSRDFSSYNEQFF. This chain joins TRBV7-2 and TRBJ2-1, with a weak D call TRBD2 (6 bases). The CDR3 sequence is 15 residues long. CDR1 and CDR2 (germline): SGHTA, FQGNSA. Trimming shortened V by 5 bases and J by 0 bases, and 11 bases separated the two germline ends.

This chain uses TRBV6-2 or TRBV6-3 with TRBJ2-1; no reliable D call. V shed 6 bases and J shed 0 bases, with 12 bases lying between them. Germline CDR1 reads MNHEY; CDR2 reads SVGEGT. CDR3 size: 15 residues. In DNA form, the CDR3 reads TGTGCCAGCAGCCCAGCGACTGGCTCCTACAATGAGCAGTTCTTC. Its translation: CASSPATGSYNEQFF.

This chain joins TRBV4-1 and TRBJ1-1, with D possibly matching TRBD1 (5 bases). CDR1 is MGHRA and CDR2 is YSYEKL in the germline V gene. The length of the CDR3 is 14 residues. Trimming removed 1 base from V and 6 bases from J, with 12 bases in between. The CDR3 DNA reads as TGCGCCAGCAGCCAAGGGTGGGGGAGGGCTGAAGCTTTCTTT. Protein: CASSQGWGRAEAFF.

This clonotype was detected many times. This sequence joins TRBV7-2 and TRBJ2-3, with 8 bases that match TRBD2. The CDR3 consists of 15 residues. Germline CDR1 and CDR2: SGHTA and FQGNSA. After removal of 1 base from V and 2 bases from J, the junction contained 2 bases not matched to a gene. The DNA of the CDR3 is TGTGCCAGCAGCTTAGGAGCGGGGGCCACAGATACGCAGTATTTT. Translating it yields CASSLGAGATDTQYF.

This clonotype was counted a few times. In DNA form, the CDR3 reads TGTGCCAGCAGTTTAGAAATGCGCCCGAACACTGAAGCTTTCTTT. Protein product: CASSLEMRPNTEAFF. The chain carries TRBV12-3 or TRBV12-4 and TRBJ1-1; D is uncertain. This CDR3 has 15 residues. The germline V and J ends were trimmed by 1 base and 1 base, with 10 bases remaining between them.

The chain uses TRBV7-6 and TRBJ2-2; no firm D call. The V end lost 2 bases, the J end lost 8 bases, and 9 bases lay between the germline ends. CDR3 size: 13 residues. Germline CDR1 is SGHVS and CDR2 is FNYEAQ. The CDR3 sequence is CASSLITRGELFF. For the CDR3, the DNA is TGTGCCAGCAGCTTAATAACGAGGGGGGAGCTGTTTTTT. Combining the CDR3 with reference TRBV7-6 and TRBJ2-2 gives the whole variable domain GAGVSQSPRYKVTKRGQDVALRCDPISGHVSLYWYRQALGQGPEFLTYFNYEAQQDKSGLPNDRFSAERPEGSISTLTIQRTEQRDSAMYRCASSLITRGELFFGEGSRLTVL.

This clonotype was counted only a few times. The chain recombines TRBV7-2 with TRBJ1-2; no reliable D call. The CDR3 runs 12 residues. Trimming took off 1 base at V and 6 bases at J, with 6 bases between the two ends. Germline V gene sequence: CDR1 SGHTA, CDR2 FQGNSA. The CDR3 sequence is CASSLGRDGYTF. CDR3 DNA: TGTGCCAGCAGCTTAGGAAGGGATGGCTACACCTTC. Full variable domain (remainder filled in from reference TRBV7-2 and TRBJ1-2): GAGVSQSPSNKVTEKGKDVELRCDPISGHTALYWYRQSLGQGLEFLIYFQGNSAPDKSGLPSDRFSAERTGGSVSTLTIQRTQQEDSAVYLCASSLGRDGYTFGSGTRLTVV.

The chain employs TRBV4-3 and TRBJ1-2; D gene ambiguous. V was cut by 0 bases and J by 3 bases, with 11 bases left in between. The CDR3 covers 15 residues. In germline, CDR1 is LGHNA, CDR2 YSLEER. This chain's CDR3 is CASSQDWESHYGYTF. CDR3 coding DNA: TGCGCCAGCAGCCAAGATTGGGAGTCCCACTATGGCTACACCTTC.

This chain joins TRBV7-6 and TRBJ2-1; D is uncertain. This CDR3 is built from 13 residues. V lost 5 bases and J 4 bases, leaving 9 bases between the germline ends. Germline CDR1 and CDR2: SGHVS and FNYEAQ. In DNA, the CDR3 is TGTGCCAGCAGCCCCCCTGTGTACAATGAGCAGTTCTTC. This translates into CASSPPVYNEQFF. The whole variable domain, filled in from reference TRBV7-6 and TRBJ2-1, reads GAGVSQSPRYKVTKRGQDVALRCDPISGHVSLYWYRQALGQGPEFLTYFNYEAQQDKSGLPNDRFSAERPEGSISTLTIQRTEQRDSAMYRCASSPPVYNEQFFGPGTRLTVL.

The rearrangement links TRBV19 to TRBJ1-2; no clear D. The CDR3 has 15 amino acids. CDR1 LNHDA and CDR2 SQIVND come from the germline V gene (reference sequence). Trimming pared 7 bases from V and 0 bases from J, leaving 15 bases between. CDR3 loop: CASTMRLTTNYGYTF. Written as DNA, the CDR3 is TGTGCCAGTACAATGCGACTGACTACTAACTATGGCTACACCTTC.

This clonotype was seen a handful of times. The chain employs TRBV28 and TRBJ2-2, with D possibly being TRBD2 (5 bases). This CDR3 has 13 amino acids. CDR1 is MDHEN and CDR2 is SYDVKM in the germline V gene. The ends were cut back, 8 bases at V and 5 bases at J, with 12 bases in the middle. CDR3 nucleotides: TGTGCCAGCGGGAGCCGGGGAACCGGGGAGCTGTTTTTT. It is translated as CASGSRGTGELFF.

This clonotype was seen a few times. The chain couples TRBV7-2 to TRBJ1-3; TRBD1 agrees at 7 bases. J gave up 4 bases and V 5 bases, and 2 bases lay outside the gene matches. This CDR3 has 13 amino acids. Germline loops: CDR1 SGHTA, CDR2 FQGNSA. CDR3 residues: CASSKGQGNTIYF. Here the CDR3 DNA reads TGTGCCAGCAGCAAGGGACAGGGAAACACCATATATTTT.

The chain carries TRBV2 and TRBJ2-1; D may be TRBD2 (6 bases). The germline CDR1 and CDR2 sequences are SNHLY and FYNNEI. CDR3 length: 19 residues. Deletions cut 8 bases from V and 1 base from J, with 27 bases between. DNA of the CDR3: TGTGCCAGCGTAAGATTCCCCGGGGACTTAGTAGGGTCCTACAATGAGCAGTTCTTC. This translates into CASVRFPGDLVGSYNEQFF.

CDR3 DNA: TGTGCCAGTAACGCGGCCTACAATGAGCAGTTCTTC. Amino acids: CASNAAYNEQFF. The rearrangement links TRBV19 to TRBJ2-1; D gene unclear. Per the germline V gene, CDR1 is LNHDA and CDR2 is SQIVND (reference sequence). The V and J ends lost 7 bases and 2 bases respectively, with 6 bases between them. The CDR3 totals 12 residues.

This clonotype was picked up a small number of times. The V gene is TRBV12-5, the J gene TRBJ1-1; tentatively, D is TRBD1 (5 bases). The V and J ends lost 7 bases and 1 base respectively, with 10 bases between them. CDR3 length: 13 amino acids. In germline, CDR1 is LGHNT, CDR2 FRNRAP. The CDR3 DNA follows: TGTGCTAGTGCCAACACAGGGAACACTGAAGCTTTCTTT. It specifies CASANTGNTEAFF.

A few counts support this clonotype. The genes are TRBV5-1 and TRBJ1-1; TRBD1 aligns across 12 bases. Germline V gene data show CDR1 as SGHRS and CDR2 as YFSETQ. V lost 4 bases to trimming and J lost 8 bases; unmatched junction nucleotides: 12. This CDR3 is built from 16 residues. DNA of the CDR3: TGCGCCAGCAGCCTAAGCTCCGGGACAGGGGGCCGGGAAGCTTTCTTT. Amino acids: CASSLSSGTGGREAFF. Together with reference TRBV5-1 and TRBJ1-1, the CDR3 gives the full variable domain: KAGVTQTPRYLIKTRGQQVTLSCSPISGHRSVSWYQQTPGQGLQFLFEYFSETQRNKGNFPGRFSGRQFSNSRSEMNVSTLELGDSALYLCASSLSSGTGGREAFFGQGTRLTVV.